This T cell receptor beta chain is drawn from a study of blood T cell repertoires in COVID-19. Per the germline V gene, CDR1 is ENHRY and CDR2 is SYGVKD. Unmatched junction bases numbered 17, after V lost 7 bases and J lost 9 bases. This CDR3 region has 16 residues. Measured with immunoSEQ multiplex PCR; TCRdb has only the in-frame clones, and not every one. The table lists 300,000 to 450,000 clones, about 90% of them singletons. Sequenced input: PBMCs or T cells enriched from blood (not recorded which). The source of this sequence is a young man who had recovered from COVID-19. This rearrangement joins TRBV10-3 to TRBJ2-2, with 7 bases matching TRBD1. This CDR3 is CAITDLDTQRGRELFF. In DNA form, the CDR3 reads TGTGCCATCACCGACCTTGACACCCAAAGGGGGCGGGAGCTGTTTTTT.